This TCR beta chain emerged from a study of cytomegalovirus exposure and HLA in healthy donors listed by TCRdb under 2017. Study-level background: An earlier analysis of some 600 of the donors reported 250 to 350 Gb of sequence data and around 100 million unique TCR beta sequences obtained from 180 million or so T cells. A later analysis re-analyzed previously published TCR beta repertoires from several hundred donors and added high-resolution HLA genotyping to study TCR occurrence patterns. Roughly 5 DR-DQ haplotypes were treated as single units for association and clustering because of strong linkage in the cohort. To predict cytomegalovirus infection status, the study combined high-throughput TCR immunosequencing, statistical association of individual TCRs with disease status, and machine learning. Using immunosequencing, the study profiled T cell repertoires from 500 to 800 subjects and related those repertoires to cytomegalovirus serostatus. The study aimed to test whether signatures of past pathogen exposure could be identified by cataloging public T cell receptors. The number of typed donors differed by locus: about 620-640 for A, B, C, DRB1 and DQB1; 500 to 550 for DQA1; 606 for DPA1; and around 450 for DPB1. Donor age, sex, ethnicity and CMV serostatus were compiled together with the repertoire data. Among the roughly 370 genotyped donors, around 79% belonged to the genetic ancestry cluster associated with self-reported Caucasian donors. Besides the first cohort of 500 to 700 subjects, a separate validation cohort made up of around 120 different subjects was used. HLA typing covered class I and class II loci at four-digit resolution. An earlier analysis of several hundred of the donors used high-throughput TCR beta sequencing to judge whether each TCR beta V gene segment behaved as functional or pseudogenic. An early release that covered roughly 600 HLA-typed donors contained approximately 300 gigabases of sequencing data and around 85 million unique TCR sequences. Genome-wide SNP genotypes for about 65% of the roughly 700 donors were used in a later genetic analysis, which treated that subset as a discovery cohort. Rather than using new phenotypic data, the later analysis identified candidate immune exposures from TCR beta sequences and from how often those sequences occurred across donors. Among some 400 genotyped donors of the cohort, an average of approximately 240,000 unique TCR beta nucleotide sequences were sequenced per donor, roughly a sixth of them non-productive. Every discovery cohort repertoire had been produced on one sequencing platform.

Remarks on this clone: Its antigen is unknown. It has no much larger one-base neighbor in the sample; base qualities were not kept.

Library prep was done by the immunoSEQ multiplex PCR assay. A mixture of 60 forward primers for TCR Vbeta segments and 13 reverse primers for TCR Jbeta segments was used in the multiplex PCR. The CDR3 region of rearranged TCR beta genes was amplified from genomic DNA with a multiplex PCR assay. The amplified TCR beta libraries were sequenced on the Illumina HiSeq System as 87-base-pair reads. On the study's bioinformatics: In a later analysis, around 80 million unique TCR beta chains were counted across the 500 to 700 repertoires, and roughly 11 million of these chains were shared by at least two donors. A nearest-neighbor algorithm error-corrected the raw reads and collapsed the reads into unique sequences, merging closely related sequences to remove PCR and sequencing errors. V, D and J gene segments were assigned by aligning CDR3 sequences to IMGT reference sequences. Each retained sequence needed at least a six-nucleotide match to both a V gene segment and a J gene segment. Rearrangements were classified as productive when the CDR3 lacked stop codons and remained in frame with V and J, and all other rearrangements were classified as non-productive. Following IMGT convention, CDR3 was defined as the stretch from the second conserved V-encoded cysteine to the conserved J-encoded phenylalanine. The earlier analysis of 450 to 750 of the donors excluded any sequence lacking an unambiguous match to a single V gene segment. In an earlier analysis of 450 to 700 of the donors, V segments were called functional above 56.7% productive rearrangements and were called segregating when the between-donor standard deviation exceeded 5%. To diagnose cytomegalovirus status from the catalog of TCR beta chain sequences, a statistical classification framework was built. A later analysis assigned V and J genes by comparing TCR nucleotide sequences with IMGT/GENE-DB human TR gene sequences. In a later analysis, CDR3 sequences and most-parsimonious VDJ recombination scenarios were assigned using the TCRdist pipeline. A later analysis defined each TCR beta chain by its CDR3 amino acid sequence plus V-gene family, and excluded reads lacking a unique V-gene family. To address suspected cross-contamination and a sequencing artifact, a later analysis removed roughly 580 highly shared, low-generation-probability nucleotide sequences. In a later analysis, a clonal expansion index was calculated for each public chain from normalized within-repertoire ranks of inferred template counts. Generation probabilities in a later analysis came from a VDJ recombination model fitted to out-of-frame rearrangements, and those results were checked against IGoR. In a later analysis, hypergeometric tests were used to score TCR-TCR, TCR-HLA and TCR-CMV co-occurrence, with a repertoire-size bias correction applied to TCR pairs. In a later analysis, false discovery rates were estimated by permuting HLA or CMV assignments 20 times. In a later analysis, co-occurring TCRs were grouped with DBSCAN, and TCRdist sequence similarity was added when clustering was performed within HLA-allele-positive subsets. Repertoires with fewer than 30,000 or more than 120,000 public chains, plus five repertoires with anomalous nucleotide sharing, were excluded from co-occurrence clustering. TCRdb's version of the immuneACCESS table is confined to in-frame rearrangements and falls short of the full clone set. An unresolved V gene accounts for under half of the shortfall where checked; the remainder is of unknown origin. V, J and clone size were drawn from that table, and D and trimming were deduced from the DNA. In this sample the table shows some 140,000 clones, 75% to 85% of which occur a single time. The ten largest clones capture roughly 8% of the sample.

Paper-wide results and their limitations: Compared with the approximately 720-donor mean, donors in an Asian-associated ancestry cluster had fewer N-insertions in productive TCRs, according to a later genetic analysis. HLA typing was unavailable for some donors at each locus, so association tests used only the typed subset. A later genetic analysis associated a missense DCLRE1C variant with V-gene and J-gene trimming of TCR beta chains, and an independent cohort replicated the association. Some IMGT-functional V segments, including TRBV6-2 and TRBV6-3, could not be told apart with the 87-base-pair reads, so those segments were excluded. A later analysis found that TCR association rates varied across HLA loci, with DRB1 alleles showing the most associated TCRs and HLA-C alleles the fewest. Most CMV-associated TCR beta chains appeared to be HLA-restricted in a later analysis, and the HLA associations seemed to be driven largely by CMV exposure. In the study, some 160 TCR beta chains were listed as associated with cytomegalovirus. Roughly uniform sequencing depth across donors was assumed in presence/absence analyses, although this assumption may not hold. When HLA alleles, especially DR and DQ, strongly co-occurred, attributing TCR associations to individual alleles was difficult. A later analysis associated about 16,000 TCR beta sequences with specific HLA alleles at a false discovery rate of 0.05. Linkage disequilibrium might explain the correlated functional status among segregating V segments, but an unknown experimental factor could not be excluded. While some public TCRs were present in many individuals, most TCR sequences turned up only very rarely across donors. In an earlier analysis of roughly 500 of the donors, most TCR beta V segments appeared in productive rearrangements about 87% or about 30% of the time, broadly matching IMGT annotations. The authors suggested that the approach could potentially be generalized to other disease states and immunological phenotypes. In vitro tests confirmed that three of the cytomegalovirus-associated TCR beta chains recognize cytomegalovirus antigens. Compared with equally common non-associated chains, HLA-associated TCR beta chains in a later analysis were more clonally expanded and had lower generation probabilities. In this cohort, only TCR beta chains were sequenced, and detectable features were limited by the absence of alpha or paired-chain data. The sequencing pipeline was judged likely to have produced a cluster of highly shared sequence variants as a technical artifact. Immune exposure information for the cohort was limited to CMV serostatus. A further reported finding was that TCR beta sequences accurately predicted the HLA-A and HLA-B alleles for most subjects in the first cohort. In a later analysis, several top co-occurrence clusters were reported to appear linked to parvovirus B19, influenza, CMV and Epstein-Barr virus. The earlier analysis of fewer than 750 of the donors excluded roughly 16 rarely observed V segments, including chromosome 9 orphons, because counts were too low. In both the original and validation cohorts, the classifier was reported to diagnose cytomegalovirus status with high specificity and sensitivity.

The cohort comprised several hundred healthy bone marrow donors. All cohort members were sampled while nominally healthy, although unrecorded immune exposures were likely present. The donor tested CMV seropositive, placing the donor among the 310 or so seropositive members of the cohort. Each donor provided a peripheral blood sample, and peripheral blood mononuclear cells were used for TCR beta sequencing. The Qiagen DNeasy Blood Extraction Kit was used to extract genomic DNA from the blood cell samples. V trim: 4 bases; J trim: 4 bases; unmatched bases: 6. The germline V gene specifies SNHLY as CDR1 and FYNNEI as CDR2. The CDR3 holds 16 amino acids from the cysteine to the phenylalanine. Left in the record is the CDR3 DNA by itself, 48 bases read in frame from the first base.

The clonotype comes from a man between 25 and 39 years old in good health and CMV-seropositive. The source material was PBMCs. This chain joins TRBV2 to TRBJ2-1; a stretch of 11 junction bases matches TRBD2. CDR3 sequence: CASSVLAGGTYNEQFF. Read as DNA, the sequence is TGTGCCAGCAGTGTTCTAGCGGGAGGTACATACAATGAGCAGTTCTTC.